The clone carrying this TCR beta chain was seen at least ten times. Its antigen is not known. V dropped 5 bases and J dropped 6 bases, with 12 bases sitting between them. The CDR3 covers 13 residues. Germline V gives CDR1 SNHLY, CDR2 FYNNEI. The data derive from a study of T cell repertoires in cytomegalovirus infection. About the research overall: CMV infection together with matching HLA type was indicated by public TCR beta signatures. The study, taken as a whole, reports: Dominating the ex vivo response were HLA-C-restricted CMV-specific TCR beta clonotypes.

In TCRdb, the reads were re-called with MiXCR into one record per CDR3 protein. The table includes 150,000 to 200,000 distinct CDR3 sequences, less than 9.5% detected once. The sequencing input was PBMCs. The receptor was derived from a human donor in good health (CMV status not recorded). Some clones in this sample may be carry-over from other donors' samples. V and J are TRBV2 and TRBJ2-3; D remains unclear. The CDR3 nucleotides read TGTGCCAGCAGTACTGACTCGACGGATACGCAGTATTTT. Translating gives CASSTDSTDTQYF.